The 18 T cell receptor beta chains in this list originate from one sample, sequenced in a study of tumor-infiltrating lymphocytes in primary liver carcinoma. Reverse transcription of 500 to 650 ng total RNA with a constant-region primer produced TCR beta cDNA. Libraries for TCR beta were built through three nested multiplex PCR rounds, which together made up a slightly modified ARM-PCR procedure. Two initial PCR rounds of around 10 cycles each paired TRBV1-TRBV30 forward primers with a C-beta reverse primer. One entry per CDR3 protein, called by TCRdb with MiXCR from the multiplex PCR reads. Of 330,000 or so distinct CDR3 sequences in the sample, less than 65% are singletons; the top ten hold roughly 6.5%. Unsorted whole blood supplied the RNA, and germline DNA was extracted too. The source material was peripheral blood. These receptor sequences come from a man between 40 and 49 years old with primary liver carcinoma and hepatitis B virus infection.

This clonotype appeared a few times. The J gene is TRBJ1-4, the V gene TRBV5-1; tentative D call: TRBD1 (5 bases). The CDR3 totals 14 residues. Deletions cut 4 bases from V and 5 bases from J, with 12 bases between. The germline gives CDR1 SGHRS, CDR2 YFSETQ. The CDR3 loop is CASSPTGGNEKLFF. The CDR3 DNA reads TGCGCCAGCAGCCCCACGGGGGGGAATGAAAAACTGTTTTTT. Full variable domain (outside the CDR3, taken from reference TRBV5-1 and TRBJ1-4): KAGVTQTPRYLIKTRGQQVTLSCSPISGHRSVSWYQQTPGQGLQFLFEYFSETQRNKGNFPGRFSGRQFSNSRSEMNVSTLELGDSALYLCASSPTGGNEKLFFGSGTQLSVL.

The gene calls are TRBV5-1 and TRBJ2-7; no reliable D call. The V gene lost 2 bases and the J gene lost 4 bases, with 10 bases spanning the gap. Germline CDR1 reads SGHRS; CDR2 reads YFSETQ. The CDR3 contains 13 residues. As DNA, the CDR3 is TGCGCCAGCAGCTTCGCAGCCGGATACGAGCAGTACTTC. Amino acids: CASSFAAGYEQYF.

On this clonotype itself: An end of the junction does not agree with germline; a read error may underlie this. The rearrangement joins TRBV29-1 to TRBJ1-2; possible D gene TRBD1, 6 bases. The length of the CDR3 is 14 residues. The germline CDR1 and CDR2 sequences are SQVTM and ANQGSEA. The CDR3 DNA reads TGCAGCGCCCACCCCAGAGGGGGGTCCTCTGGCTATAGCTTC. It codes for CSAHPRGGSSGYSF.

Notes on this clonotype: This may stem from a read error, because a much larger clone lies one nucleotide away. CDR3 nucleotide sequence: TGTGCCAGCAATCCCACCGGGACTAGCGTCGAGACCCAGTACTTC. Protein product: CASNPTGTSVETQYF. The chain recombines TRBV6-6 with TRBJ2-5, with 10 bases identical to TRBD2. V lost 7 bases to trimming and J lost 5 bases; unmatched junction nucleotides: 10. The CDR3 is 15 residues long. Germline V gives CDR1 MNHNY, CDR2 SVGAGI (reference sequence).

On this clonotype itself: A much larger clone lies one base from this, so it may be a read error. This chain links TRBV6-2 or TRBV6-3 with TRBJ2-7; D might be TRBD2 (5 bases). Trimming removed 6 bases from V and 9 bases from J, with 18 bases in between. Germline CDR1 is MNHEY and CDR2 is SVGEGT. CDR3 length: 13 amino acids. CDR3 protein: CASSPAGVTGQYF. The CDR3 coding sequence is TGTGCCAGCAGCCCCGCCGGGGTGACCGGGCAGTACTTC.

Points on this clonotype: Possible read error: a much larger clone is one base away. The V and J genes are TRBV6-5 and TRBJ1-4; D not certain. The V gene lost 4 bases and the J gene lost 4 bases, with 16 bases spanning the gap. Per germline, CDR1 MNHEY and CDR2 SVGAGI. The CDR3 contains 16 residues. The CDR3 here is CASSFRWTDINEKLFF. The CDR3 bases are TGTGCCAGCAGTTTCCGATGGACCGACATTAATGAAAAACTGTTTTTT.

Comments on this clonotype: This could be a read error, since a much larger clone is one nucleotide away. This CDR3 reads CASSESLLIQYF. CDR3 coding DNA: TGTGCCAGCAGTGAATCGTTGCTGATCCAGTACTTC. The chain couples TRBV6-1 to TRBJ2-5; D is undetermined. Between the trimmed V and J ends, which lost 2 bases and 10 bases, there was a span of 11 bases. Germline V gene data show CDR1 as MNHNS and CDR2 as SASEGT. This CDR3 has 12 amino acids.

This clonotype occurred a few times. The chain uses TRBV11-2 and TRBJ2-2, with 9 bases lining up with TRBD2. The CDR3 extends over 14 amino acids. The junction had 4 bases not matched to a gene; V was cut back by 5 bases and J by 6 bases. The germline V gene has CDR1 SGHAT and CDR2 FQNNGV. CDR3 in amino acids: CASSRREGSGELFF. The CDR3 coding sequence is TGTGCCAGCAGCCGGCGGGAGGGGTCCGGGGAGCTGTTTTTT.

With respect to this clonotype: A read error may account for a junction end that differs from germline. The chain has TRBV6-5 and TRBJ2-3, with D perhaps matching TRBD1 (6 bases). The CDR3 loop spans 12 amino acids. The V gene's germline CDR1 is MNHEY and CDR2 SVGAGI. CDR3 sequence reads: CATGDRTDMQYF. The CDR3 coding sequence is TGTGCGACAGGTGATCGCACAGATATGCAGTATTTT.

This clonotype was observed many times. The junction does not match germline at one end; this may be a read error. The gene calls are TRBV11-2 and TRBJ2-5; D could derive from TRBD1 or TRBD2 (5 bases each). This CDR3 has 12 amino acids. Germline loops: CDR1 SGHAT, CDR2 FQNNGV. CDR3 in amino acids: CASSSHLGVVVF. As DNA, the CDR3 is TGTGCCAGCAGCTCGCACTTGGGGGTGGTCGTCTTC.

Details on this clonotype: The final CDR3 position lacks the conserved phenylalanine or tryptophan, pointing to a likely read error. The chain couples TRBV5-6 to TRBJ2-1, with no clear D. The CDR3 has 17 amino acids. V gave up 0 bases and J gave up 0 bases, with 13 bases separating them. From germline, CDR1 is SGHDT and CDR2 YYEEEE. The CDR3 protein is CASSLDPIVSSYNEQFL. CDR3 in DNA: TGTGCCAGCAGCTTGGACCCAATAGTAAGCTCCTACAATGAGCAGTTCCTC.

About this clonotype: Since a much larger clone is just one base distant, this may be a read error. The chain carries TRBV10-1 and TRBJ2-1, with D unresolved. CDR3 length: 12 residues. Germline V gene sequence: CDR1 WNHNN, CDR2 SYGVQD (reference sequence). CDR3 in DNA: TGCGTCAGCAGTGAAAAGGGTAATGAGCAGTTCTTC. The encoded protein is CVSSEKGNEQFF.

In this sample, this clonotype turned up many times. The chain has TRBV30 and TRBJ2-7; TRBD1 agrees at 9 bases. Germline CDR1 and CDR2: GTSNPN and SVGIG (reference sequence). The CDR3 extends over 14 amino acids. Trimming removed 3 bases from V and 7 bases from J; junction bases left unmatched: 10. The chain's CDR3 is CAWRKTGGKGEQYF. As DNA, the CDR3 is TGTGCCTGGAGGAAGACAGGGGGTAAGGGAGAGCAGTACTTC.

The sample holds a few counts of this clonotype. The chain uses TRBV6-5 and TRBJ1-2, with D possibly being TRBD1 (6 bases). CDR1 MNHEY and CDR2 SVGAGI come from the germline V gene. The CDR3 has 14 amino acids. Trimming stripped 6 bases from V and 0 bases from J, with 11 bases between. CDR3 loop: CASRTGPANYGYTF. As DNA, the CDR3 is TGTGCCAGCAGAACAGGGCCCGCTAACTATGGCTACACCTTC.

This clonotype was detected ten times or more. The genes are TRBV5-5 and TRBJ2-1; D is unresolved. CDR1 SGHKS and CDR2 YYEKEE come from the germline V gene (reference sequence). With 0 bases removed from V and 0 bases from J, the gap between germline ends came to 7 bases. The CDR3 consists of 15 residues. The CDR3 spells CASSLVASSYNEQFF. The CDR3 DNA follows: TGTGCCAGCAGCTTGGTTGCGAGCTCCTACAATGAGCAGTTCTTC.

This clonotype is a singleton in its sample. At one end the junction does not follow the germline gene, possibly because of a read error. The CDR3 sequence is CDSSLSPTAGNEQFF. The CDR3 bases are TGTGACAGCAGCTTATCGCCCACGGCGGGCAATGAGCAGTTCTTT. The V call is TRBV11-3, the J call TRBJ2-1; possible D gene TRBD2, 5 bases. Looked up from germline, CDR1 is SGHNT and CDR2 is YENEEA. The CDR3 runs to 15 residues.

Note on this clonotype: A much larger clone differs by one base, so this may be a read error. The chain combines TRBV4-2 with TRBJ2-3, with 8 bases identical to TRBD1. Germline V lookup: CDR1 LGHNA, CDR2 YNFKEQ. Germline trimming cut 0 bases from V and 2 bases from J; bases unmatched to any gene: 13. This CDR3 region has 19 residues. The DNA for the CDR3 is TGTGCCAGCAGCCAAGATCGCAGGGGGCGTATAACTATCACAGATACGCAGTATTTT. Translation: CASSQDRRGRITITDTQYF.

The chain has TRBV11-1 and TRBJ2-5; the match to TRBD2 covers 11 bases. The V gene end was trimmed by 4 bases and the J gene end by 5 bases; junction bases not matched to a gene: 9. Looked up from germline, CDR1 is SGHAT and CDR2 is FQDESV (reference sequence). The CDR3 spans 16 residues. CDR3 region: CASSSQATSGMETQYF. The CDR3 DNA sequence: TGTGCCAGCAGCTCCCAAGCGACTAGCGGGATGGAGACCCAGTACTTC.